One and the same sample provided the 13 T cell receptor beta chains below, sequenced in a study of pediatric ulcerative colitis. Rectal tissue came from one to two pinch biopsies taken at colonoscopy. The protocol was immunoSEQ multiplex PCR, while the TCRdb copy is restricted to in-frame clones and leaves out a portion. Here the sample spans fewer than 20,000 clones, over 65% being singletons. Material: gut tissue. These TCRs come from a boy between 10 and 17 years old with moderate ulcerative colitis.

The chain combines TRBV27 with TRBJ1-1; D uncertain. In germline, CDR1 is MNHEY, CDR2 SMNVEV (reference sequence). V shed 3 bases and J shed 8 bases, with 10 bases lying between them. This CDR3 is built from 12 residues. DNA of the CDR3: TGTGCCAGCAGTTTTGGACTGGGAGAAGCTTTCTTT. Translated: CASSFGLGEAFF.

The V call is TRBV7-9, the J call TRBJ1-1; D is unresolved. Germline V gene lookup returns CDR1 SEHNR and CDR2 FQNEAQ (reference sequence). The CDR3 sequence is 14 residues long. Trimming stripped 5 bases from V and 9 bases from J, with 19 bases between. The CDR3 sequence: CASSQEIPPQKAFF. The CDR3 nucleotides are TGTGCCAGCAGCCAGGAAATCCCTCCACAAAAAGCTTTCTTT.

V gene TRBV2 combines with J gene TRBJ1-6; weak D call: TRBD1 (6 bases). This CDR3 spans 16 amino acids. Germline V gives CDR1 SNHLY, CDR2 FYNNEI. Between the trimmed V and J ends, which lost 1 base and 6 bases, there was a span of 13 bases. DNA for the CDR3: TGTGCCAGCAGTGAAGTTCGTGGCAGGGGTAATTCACCCCTCCACTTT. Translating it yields CASSEVRGRGNSPLHF.

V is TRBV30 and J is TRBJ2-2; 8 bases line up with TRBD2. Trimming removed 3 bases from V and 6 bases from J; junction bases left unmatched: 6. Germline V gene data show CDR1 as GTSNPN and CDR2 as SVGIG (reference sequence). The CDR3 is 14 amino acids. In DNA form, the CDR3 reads TGTGCCTGGAGCGCCCAGCGGGAGTCCGGGGAGCTGTTTTTT. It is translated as CAWSAQRESGELFF.

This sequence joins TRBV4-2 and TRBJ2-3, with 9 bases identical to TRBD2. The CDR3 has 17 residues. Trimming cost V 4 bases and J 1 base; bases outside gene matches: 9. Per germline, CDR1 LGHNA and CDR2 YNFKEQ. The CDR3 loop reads CASSLQSGRSGTDTQYF. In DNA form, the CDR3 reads TGTGCCAGCAGCCTACAAAGCGGGAGGTCAGGCACAGATACGCAGTATTTT.

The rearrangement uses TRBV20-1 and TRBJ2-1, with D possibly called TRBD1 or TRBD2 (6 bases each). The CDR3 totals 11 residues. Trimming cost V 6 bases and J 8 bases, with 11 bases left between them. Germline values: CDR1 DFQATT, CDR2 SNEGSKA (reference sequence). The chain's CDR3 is CSAGGGHEQFF. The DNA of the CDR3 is TGCAGTGCCGGAGGGGGGCATGAGCAGTTCTTC.

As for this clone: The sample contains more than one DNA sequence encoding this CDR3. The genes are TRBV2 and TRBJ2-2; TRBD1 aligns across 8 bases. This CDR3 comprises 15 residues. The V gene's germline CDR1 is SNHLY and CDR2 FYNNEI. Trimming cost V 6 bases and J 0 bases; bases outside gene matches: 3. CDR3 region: CASRQQGANTGELFF. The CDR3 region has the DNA TGTGCCAGCAGGCAACAGGGGGCGAACACCGGGGAGCTGTTTTTT.

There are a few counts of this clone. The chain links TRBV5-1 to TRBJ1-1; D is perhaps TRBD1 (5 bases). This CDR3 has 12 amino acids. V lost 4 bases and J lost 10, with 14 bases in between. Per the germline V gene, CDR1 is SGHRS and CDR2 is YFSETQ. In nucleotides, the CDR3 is TGCGCCAGCAGCGAACCGCAGGGTGGAGCTTTCTTT. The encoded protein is CASSEPQGGAFF.

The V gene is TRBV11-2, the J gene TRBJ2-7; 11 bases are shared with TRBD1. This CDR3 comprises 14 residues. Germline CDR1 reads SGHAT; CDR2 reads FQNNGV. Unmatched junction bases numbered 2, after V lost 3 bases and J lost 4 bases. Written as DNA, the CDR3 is TGTGCCAGCAGCTTGGGGACAGGGGGGTACGAGCAGTACTTC. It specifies CASSLGTGGYEQYF.

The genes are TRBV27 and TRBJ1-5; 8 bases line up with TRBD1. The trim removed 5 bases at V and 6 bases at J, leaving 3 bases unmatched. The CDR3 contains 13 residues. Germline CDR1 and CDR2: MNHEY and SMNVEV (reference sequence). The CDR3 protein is CASSQGAVQPQHF. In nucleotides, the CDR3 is TGTGCCAGCAGTCAGGGGGCGGTTCAGCCCCAGCATTTT.

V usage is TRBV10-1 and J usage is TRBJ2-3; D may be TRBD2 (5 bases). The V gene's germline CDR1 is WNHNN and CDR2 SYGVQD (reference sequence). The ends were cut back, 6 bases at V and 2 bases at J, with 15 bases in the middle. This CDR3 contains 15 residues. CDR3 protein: CASRRSGTNTDTQYF. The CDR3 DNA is TGCGCCAGCAGGCGAAGCGGAACCAACACAGATACGCAGTATTTT.

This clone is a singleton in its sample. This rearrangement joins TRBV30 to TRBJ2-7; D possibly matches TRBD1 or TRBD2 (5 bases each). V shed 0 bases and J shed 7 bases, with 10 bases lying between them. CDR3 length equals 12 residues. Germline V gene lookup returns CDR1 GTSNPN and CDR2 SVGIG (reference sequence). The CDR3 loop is CAWSVRGPEQYF. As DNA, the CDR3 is TGTGCCTGGAGTGTACGGGGACCTGAGCAGTACTTC.

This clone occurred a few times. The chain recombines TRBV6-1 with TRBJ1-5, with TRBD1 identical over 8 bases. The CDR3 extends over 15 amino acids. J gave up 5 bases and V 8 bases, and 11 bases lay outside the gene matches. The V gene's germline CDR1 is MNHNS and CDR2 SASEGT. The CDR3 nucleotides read TGTGCCAGCTCCAGGGCAGGGGGCGTTGATCAGCCCCAGCATTTT. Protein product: CASSRAGGVDQPQHF.